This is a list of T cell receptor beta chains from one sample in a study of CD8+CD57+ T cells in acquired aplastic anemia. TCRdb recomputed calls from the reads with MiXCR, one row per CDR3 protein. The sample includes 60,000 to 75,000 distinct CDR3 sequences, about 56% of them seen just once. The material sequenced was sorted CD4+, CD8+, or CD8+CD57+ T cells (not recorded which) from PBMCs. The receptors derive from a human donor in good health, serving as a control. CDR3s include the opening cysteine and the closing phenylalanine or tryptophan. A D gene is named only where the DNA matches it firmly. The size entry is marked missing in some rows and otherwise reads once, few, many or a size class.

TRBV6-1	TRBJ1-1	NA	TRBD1	TGTGCCAGCAGCCGTAACAGGGGGCAGGGCACTGAAGCTTTCTTT	CASSRNRGQGTEAFF
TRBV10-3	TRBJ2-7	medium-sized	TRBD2	TGTGCCATCAGTGAGTCGATTGCGGGAGGATCCTACGAGCAGTACTTC	CAISESIAGGSYEQYF
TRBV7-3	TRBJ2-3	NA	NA	TGTGCCAGCAGCTTAACAGCTACGACAGATACGCAGTATTTT	CASSLTATTDTQYF
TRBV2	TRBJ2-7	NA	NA	TGTGCCAGCAGTGAACAAGGCCCCTACGAGCAGTACTTC	CASSEQGPYEQYF
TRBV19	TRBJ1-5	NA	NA	TGTGCCAGTAGTCGGGGGGACCCCTACGAGCAGCCCCAGCATTTT	CASSRGDPYEQPQHF
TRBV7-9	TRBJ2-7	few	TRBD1	TGTGCCAGTAGTGTGGGACAGGGGTCCTACGAGCAGTACTTC	CASSVGQGSYEQYF
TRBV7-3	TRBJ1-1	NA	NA	TGTGCCAGCAGCTTATCAGGGGAGAACACTGAAGCTTTCTTT	CASSLSGENTEAFF
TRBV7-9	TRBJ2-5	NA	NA	TGTGCCAGCAGCCGGACGGGCGAGACCCAGTACTTC	CASSRTGETQYF
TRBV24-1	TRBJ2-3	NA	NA	TGTGCCACCAGTGGAGAACTCTACACAGATACGCAGTATTTT	CATSGELYTDTQYF
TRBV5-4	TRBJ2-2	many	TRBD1	TGTGCCAGCAGCCGACAGGGACCGAACACCGGGGAGCTGTTTTTT	CASSRQGPNTGELFF
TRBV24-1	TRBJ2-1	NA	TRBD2	TGTGCCACCAGTGCCACTAGCGGTTACAATGGGCAGTTCTTC	CATSATSGYNGQFF
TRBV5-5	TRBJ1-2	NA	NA	TGTGCCAGCAGTTTGGCCCGAAGGACATACAACTATGGCTACACCTTC	CASSLARRTYNYGYTF
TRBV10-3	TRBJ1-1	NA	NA	TGTGCCATCAGGGGGGAGTCGACTGAAGCTTTCTTT	CAIRGESTEAFF
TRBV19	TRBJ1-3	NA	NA	TGTGCCAGCAACTCTGGAAACACCATATATTTT	CASNSGNTIYF
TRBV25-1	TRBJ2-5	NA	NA	TGTGCCAGCAGCGGCCGGGACGGCCAAGAGACCCAGTACTTC	CASSGRDGQETQYF
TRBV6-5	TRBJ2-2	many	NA	TGTGCCAGCAGTTACTCGATGCGGGGAGCGAACACCGGGGAGCTGTTTTTT	CASSYSMRGANTGELFF
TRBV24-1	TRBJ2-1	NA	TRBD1	TGTGCCACCAGGGGTTACACCGGGACAGGGAAAGATGAGCAGTTCTTC	CATRGYTGTGKDEQFF
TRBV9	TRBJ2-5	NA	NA	TGTGCCAGCAGCGTAAGATCAGAAGAGACCCAGTACTTC	CASSVRSEETQYF
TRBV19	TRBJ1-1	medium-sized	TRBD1	TGTGCCAGTAGGAAGACAGGGTCCACTGAAGCTTTCTTT	CASRKTGSTEAFF
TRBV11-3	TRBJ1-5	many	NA	TGTGCCAGCAGCTTAGTGTCAGGACAGCCCCAGCATTTT	CASSLVSGQPQHF
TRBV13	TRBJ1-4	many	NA	TGTGCCAGCAGCCGCGCCGGGACACCTGCAACTAATGAAAAACTGTTTTTT	CASSRAGTPATNEKLFF
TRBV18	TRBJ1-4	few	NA	TGTGCCAGCTCACCGGGGGCTACTAATGAAAAACTGTTTTTT	CASSPGATNEKLFF
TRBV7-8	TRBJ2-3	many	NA	TGTGCCAGCAGCTTAGTGTCCGGCGGTTACACAGATACGCAGTATTTT	CASSLVSGGYTDTQYF
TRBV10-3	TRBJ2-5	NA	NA	TGTGCCATCAGTGCCCAGTACTTC	CAISAQYF
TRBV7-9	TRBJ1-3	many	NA	TGTGCCAGCAGCCCAAGTCTCGGGATCTCTGGAAACACCATATATTTT	CASSPSLGISGNTIYF
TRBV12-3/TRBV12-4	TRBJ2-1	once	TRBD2	TGTGCCAGCAGTTTGGGGGGGGCCTACAATGAGCAGTTCTTC	CASSLGGAYNEQFF
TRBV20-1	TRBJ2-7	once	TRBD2	TGCAGTGCAACGACTAGCGGGACCTACGAGCAGTACTTC	CSATTSGTYEQYF
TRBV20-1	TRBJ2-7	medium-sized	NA	TGCAGTTGTGCTCGCAGGGCCAACGAGCAGTACTTC	CSCARRANEQYF
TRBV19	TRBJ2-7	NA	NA	TGTGCCAGTAGTGTCCAGGGTGCCTCCTACGAGCAGTACTTC	CASSVQGASYEQYF
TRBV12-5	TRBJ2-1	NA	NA	TGTGCTAGTGGGTCGGGCCAATCGGGGTACAATGAGCAGTTCTTC	CASGSGQSGYNEQFF
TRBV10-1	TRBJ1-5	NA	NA	TGCGCCAGCAGCCGGGACCTTAATCAGCCCCAGCATTTT	CASSRDLNQPQHF
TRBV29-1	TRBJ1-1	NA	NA	TGCAGCGTGGCGGAGCAGGGTACAGCTTTCTTT	CSVAEQGTAFF
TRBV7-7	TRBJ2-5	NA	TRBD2	TGTGCCGGCAGCTCTACCGGGGCGCGGGAGGCCCAGTACTTC	CAGSSTGAREAQYF
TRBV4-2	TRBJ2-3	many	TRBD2	TGTGCCAGCAGCCATCGACTAGCATGGGGCACAGATACGCAGTATTTT	CASSHRLAWGTDTQYF
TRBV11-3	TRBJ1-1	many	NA	TGTGCCAGCAGCTCAACGGGCAGGGGCCGATCTTTCTTT	CASSSTGRGRSFF
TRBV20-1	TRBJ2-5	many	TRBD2	TGCAGTGCCCGGGGCCCCACTAGCGGGGGAAAGGAGACCCAGTACTTC	CSARGPTSGGKETQYF
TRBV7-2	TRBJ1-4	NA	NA	TGTGCCAGCAGCTTCCAGGCGGCAACTAATGAAAAACTGTTTTTT	CASSFQAATNEKLFF
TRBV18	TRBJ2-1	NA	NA	TGTGCCAGCTCCCCCCGCGGGTCCAAGGGGACCCACAATGAGCAGTTCTTC	CASSPRGSKGTHNEQFF
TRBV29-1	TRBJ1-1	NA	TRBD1	TGCAGCGTTGAAGGGATACAGGGGATGAACACTGAAGCTTTCTTT	CSVEGIQGMNTEAFF
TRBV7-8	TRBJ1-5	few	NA	TGTGCCAGCAGCCATTATAGCAATCAGCCCCAGCATTTT	CASSHYSNQPQHF
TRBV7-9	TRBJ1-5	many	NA	TGTGCCAGCAGCGGGATAGGGTTGAGCAATCAGCCCCAGCATTTT	CASSGIGLSNQPQHF
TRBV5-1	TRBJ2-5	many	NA	TGCGCCAGCAGCTTGGGCGGAGGGGACCAAGAGACCCAGTACTTC	CASSLGGGDQETQYF
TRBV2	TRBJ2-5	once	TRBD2	TGTGCCAGCAGTGAAAGCGGGAGGGCTCAAGAGACCCAGTACTTC	CASSESGRAQETQYF
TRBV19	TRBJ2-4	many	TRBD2	TGTGCCAGTCACATAGCGGGAGCGGCCAAAAACATTCAGTACTTC	CASHIAGAAKNIQYF
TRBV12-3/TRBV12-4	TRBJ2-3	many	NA	TGTGCCAGCAGTTTGTTAGCGACAACGCAGTATTTT	CASSLLATTQYF
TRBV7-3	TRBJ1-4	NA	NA	TGTGCCAACAGTCCGGCTAAGGGACTGTTTTTT	CANSPAKGLFF
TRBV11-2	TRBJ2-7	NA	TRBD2	TGTGCCAGCAGCTTAAACCGGGGGACTAGCGGGGTCTCCTACGAGCAGTACTTC	CASSLNRGTSGVSYEQYF
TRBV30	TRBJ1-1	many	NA	TGTGCCTGGACCCCGGGGATGGGTGAAGCTTTCTTT	CAWTPGMGEAFF
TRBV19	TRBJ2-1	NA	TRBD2	TGTGCCAGTACGCTAGCGGGAGGGAGGAATGAGCAGTTCTTC	CASTLAGGRNEQFF
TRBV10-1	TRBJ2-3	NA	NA	TGCGCCAGCAGTGAAGGAACAGATACGCAGTATTTT	CASSEGTDTQYF
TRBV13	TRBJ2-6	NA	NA	TGTGCCAGCAGCTTAGAAGGGGCAGGGGCCTACTCTGGGGCCAACGTCCTGACTTTC	CASSLEGAGAYSGANVLTF
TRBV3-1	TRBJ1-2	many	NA	TGTGCCAGCAGCCGCCCGGGGCCGATAGGTGGTGATGGCTACACCTTC	CASSRPGPIGGDGYTF
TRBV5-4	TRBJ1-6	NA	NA	TGTGCCAGCAGCTTGGACAGAGATAATTCACCCCTCCACTTT	CASSLDRDNSPLHF
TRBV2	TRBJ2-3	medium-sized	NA	TGTGCCAGCAGTCCCGAGATAGATCGGGATACGCAGTATTTT	CASSPEIDRDTQYF
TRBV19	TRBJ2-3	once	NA	TGTGCCAGTAGTATGGCTAGCAGCAAGAACACAGATACGCAGTATTTT	CASSMASSKNTDTQYF
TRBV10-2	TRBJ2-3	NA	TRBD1	TGCGCCAGCAGTGAAGGGGACAGCCGCACAGATACGCAGTATTTT	CASSEGDSRTDTQYF
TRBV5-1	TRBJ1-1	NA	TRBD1	TGCGCTGCCAGGGGGCTGGACACTGAAGCTTTCTTT	CAARGLDTEAFF